This TCR beta chain was recovered during a study of early T cells in non-severe SARS-CoV-2 infection. The CDR3 consists of 12 residues. CDR1 DFQATT and CDR2 SNEGSKA come from the germline V gene (reference sequence). V was pared by 5 bases and J by 4 bases, with 10 bases between. TCRdb passed the 5' RACE reads through MiXCR, listing each CDR3 protein once. The sample consists of 100,000 to 150,000 distinct CDR3 sequences, more than 13% of them appearing once. V and J are TRBV20-1 and TRBJ2-3; D uncertain. The specimen was whole blood. This clonotype was obtained from an adult who was a healthcare worker with PCR-confirmed SARS-CoV-2 infection or an uninfected control (not recorded which). CDR3 region: CSADPISDTQYF. The CDR3 DNA sequence: TGCAGTGCTGACCCCATCTCAGATACGCAGTATTTT.